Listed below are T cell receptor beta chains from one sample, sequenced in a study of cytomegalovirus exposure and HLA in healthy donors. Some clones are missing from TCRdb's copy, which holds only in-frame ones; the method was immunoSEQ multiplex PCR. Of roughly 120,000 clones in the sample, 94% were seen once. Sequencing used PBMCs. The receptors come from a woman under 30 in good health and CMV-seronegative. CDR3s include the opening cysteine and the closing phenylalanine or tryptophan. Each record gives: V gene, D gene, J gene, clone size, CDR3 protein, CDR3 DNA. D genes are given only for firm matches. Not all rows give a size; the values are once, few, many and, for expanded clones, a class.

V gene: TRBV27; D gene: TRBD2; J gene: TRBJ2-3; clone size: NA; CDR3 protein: CASSSTGGLAEGTDTQYF; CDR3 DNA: TGTGCCAGCAGTTCAACGGGTGGACTAGCGGAGGGGACAGATACGCAGTATTTT
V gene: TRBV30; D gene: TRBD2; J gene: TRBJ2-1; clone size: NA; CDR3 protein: CAWMPAGGLREQFF; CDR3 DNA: TGTGCCTGGATGCCGGCGGGAGGGCTCCGTGAGCAGTTCTTC
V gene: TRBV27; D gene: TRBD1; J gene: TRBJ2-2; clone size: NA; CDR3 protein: CASSPSGTGGRAGELFF; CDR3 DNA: TGTGCCAGCAGTCCTTCCGGGACAGGGGGAAGGGCAGGGGAGCTGTTTTTT
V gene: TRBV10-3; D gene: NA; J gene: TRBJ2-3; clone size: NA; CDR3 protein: CAISEPGTDTQYF; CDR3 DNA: TGTGCCATCAGTGAACCAGGCACAGATACGCAGTATTTT
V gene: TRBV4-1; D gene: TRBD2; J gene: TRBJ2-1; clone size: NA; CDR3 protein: CASSHTSGAGNEQFF; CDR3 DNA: TGCGCCAGCAGCCACACTAGCGGGGCCGGAAATGAGCAGTTCTTC
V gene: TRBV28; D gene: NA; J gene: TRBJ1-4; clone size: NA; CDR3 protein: CASSLPSGKLFF; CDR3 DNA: TGTGCCAGCAGTTTACCCTCCGGAAAACTGTTTTTT
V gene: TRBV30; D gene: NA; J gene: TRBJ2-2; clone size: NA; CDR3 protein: CACNPEDRRSTGELFF; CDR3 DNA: TGTGCCTGCAACCCTGAGGACAGACGGAGCACCGGGGAGCTGTTTTTT
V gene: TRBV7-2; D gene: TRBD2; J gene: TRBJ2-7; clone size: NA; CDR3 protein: CASKAGDSYEQYF; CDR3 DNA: TGTGCCAGCAAGGCGGGGGACTCCTACGAGCAGTACTTC
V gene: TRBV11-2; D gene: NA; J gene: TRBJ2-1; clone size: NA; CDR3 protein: CASSSTSFSEQFF; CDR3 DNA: TGTGCCAGCAGCTCAACTAGTTTTTCTGAGCAGTTCTTC
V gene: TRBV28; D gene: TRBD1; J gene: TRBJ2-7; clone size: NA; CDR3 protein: CASSTGQGPNEQYF; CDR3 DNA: TGTGCCAGCAGTACCGGACAGGGACCCAACGAGCAGTACTTC
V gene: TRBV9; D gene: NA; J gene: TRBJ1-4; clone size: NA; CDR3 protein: CASSVDAGNEKLFF; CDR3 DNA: TGTGCCAGCAGCGTAGATGCAGGGAATGAAAAACTGTTTTTT
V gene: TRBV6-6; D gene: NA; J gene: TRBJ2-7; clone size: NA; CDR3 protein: CASSRPLGEQYF; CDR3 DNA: TGTGCCAGCAGCCGTCCCCTCGGCGAGCAGTACTTC
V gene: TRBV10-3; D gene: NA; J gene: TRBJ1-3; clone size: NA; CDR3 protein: CAISESWGGGNTIYF; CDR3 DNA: TGTGCCATCAGTGAGTCGTGGGGAGGCGGAAACACCATATATTTT
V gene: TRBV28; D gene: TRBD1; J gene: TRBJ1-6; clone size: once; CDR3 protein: CATGDENSPLHF; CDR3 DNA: TGTGCGACAGGGGATGAGAATTCACCCCTCCACTTT
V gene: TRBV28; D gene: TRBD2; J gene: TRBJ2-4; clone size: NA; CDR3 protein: CASSFGGTLENIQYF; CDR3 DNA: TGTGCCAGCAGTTTCGGGGGGACCTTAGAAAACATTCAGTACTTC
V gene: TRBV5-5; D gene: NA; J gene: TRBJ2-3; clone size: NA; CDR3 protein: CASSSREILAHKGDTQYF; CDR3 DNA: TGTGCCAGCAGCTCCAGGGAGATTCTAGCGCATAAAGGAGATACGCAGTATTTT
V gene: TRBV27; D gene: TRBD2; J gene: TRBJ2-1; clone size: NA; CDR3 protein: CASRTGRGLAGHNEQFF; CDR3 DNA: TGTGCCAGCAGAACAGGGCGTGGACTAGCGGGACACAATGAGCAGTTCTTC
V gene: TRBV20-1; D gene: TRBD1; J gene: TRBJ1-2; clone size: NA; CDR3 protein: CSRGRENGYTF; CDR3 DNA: TGCAGTAGGGGGCGAGAGAATGGCTACACCTTC
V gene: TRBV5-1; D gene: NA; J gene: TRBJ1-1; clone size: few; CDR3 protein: CASRPDRRNTEAFF; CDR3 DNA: TGCGCCAGCAGGCCAGACAGGCGGAACACTGAAGCTTTCTTT
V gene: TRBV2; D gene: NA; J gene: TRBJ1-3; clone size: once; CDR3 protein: CASSDRDTGGNTIYF; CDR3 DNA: TGTGCCAGCAGTGATCGGGACACGGGAGGAAACACCATATATTTT
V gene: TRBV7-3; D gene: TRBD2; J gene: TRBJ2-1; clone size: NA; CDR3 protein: CASSSSGNNEQFF; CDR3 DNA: TGTGCCAGCAGCTCTAGCGGGAACAATGAGCAGTTCTTC
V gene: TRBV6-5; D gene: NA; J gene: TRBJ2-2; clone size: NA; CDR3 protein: CASRDRAGGTGELFF; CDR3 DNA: TGTGCCAGCCGGGACAGGGCGGGGGGCACCGGGGAGCTGTTTTTT
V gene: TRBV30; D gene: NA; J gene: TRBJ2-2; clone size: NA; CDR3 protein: CAWTDSLTGELFF; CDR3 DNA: TGTGCCTGGACGGACAGTTTGACCGGGGAGCTGTTTTTT
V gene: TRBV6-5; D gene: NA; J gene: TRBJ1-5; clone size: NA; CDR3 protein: CASNRGGVGQPQHF; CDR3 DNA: TGTGCCAGCAACCGGGGAGGGGTAGGTCAGCCCCAGCATTTT
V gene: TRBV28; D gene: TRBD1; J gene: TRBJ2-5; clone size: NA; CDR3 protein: CASSLPGQGRGETQYF; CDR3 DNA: TGTGCCAGCAGTTTACCAGGACAGGGACGTGGAGAGACCCAGTACTTC
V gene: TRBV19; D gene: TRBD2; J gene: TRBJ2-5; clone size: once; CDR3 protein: CASKSREGETQYF; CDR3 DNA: TGTGCCAGTAAGAGCAGGGAGGGGGAGACCCAGTACTTC
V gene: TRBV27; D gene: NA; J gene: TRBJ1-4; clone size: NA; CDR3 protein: CASRPAGRREKLFF; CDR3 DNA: TGTGCCAGCAGACCGGCAGGGAGGCGTGAAAAACTGTTTTTT
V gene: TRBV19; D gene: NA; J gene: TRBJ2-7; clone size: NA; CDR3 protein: CASSMTIMAYEQYF; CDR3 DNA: TGTGCCAGTAGTATGACTATTATGGCCTACGAGCAGTACTTC
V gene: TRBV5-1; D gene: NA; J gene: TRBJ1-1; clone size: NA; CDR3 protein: CASSLGPGNTEAFF; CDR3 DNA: TGCGCCAGCAGCTTGGGCCCAGGGAACACTGAAGCTTTCTTT
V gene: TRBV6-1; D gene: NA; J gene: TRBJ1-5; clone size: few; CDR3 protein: CASSGTRLVRNQPQHF; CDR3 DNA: TGTGCCAGCAGTGGAACGCGGCTGGTGCGCAATCAGCCCCAGCATTTT
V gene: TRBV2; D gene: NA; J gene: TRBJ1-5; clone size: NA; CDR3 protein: CASSWVGDQPQHF; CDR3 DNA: TGTGCCAGCAGTTGGGTGGGCGATCAGCCCCAGCATTTT
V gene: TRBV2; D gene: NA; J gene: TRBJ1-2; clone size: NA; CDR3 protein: CASSGENYGYTF; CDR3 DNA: TGTGCCAGCAGTGGAGAGAACTATGGCTACACCTTC
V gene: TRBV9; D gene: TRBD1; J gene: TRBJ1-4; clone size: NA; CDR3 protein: CASSVDRGNNEKLFF; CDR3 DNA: TGTGCCAGCAGCGTTGACAGGGGGAATAATGAAAAACTGTTTTTT
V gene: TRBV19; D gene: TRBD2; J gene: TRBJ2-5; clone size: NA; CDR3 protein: CASSIRSSAGGGETQYF; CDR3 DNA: TGTGCCAGTAGTATACGTTCCTCAGCGGGGGGCGGGGAGACCCAGTACTTC
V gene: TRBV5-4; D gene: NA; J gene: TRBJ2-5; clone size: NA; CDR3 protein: CASSRTAEETQYF; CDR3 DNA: TGTGCCAGCAGTAGGACAGCCGAAGAGACCCAGTACTTC
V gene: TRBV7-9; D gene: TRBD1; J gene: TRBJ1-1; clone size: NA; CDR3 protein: CASSSGQLNTEAFF; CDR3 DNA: TGTGCCAGCAGCTCGGGACAGCTGAACACTGAAGCTTTCTTT
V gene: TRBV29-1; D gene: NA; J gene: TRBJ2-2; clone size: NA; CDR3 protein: CSVRTANTGELFF; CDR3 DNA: TGCAGCGTTCGAACGGCGAACACCGGGGAGCTGTTTTTT
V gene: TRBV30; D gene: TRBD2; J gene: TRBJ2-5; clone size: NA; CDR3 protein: CAWMGLAGETQYF; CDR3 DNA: TGTGCCTGGATGGGTCTAGCGGGAGAGACCCAGTACTTC
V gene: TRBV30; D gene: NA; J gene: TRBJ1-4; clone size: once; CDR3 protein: CAWSELREKLFF; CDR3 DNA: TGTGCCTGGAGTGAACTGCGGGAAAAACTGTTTTTT
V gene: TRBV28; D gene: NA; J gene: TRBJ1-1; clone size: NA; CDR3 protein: CASSLPNTEAFF; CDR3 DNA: TGTGCCAGCAGTCTACCGAACACTGAAGCTTTCTTT
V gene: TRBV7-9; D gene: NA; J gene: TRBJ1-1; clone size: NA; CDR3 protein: CASSLTYVEAFF; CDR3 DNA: TGTGCCAGCAGCTTGACTTACGTTGAAGCTTTCTTT
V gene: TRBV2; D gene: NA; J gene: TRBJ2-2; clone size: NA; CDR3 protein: CASRDLANTGELFF; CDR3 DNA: TGTGCCAGCAGGGACCTAGCCAATACCGGGGAGCTGTTTTTT
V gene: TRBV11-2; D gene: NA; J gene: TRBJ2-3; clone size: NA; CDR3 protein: CASSLRGVRVSTDTQYF; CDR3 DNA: TGTGCCAGCAGCTTACGCGGAGTGCGGGTTAGCACAGATACGCAGTATTTT
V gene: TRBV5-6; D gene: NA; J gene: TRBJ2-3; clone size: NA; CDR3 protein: CASSFPLQADTQYF; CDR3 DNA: TGTGCCAGCAGCTTCCCATTACAGGCTGATACGCAGTATTTT
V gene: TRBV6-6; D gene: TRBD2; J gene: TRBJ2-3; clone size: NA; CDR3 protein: CASSPRLLADTQYF; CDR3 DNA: TGTGCCAGCAGTCCGCGCCTACTAGCGGATACGCAGTATTTT
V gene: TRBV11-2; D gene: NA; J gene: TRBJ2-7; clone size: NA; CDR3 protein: CASRYGGAVSYEQYF; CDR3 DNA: TGTGCCAGCCGCTATGGGGGCGCAGTTTCGTACGAGCAGTACTTC
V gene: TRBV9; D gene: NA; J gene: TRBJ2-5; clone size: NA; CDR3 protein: CASSVGGQTGKTQYF; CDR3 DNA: TGTGCCAGCAGCGTGGGTGGACAGACGGGGAAGACCCAGTACTTC
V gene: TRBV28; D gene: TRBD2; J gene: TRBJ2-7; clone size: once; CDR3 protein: CASSTMSGSQSYEQYF; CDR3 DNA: TGTGCCAGCAGTACCATGAGCGGGAGTCAGTCGTACGAGCAGTACTTC
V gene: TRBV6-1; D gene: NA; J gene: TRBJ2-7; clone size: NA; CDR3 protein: CASSEYSPEQYF; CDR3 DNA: TGTGCCAGCAGTGAATACTCTCCCGAGCAGTACTTC
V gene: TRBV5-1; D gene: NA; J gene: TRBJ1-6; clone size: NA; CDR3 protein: CASSLTGIASPLHF; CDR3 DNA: TGCGCCAGCAGCTTGACAGGGATCGCTTCACCCCTCCACTTT
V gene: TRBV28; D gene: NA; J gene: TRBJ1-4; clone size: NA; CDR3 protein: CASSSQPGEKLFF; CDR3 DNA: TGTGCCAGCAGTTCACAGCCTGGGGAAAAACTGTTTTTT
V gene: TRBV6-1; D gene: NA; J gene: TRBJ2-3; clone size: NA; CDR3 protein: CASTPGSTDTQYF; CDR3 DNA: TGTGCCAGCACCCCTGGCAGCACAGATACGCAGTATTTT
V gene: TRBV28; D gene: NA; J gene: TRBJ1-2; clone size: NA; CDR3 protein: CASSLSRGVSGYTF; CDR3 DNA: TGTGCCAGCAGTTTAAGTCGGGGTGTAAGTGGCTACACCTTC
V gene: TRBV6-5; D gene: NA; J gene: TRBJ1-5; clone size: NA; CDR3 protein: CASSQGPGNQPQHF; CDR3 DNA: TGTGCCAGCAGTCAGGGCCCCGGCAATCAGCCCCAGCATTTT